This T cell receptor (beta chain) was observed in a study of cytotoxic CD8 clonotypes in ibrutinib-treated CLL. The V gene lost 2 bases and the J gene lost 0 bases, with 4 bases spanning the gap. The CDR3 is 14 residues long. Germline lookup yields CDR1 SGHTA and CDR2 FQGTGA. TCRdb's copy holds only in-frame clones and misses some; the assay was immunoSEQ multiplex PCR. The repertoire holds some 93,000 clones, with approximately 80% as singletons. The TCR comes from a human donor with chronic lymphocytic leukemia. The V gene is TRBV7-3, the J gene TRBJ2-2; unclear D gene. This sample comprised PBMCs, obtained after 12 months of ibrutinib treatment. The CDR3 nucleotides read TGTGCCAGCAGCTTAGGGTCGAACACCGGGGAGCTGTTTTTT. Translating gives CASSLGSNTGELFF.